The clone carrying this T cell receptor (beta chain) came up many times. The target antigen is unknown. This sample was included in a study of T cells in Graves' hyperthyroidism and ophthalmopathy. Diagnosing involved the use of clinical symptoms, serum thyroxine and TRAb, thyroid ultrasound and orbital computed tomography. PBMCs were collected from an approximately 9.2 ml volume of fresh peripheral blood. TCR beta CDR3 sequences were amplified from RNA transcripts. The HTBI primer set was used in a first-round RT-PCR of the TCR CDR3. One entry per CDR3 protein results from TCRdb running MiXCR on the multiplex PCR reads. The repertoire holds over 500,000 distinct CDR3 sequences, with around 15% as singletons. The germline V gene encodes CDR1 SGHTA and CDR2 FQGNSA. This CDR3 comprises 12 residues. Study-wide points: Most clonotypes that expanded in the thyroid above 0.001 also showed up in blood.

The chain employs TRBV7-2 and TRBJ2-7; no definite D call. Matching the DNA end better, TRBJ2-1 makes the J call doubtful. The TCR comes from a woman younger than 45 with Graves' ophthalmopathy. The sample comprised blood. In DNA form, the CDR3 reads TGTGCCAGCAGCTTAGGAGCTCCTGAGCAGTTCTTC. Translation: CASSLGAPEQFF.